What follows are 11 T cell receptor beta chains derived from one specimen sequenced in a study of T cells after posttransplantation cyclophosphamide. TCRdb's copy holds only in-frame clones and misses some; the assay was immunoSEQ multiplex PCR. The sample has roughly 26,000 clones, none seen only once. Sequencing was carried out using PBMCs. Every receptor here comes from a man aged 50 or older in good health, CMV-negative, and a related stem cell transplant donor.

This clone has ten or more counts. J is TRBJ1-1 and V is TRBV5-6; 8 bases align to TRBD1. Germline V gene lookup returns CDR1 SGHDT and CDR2 YYEEEE. CDR3 length: 14 amino acids. Trimming cost V 2 bases and J 8 bases; bases outside gene matches: 8. The CDR3: CASSFPPQGAEAFF. CDR3 in DNA: TGTGCCAGCAGCTTCCCACCGCAGGGGGCCGAAGCTTTCTTT.

In this sample, this clone turned up many times. The chain carries TRBV28 and TRBJ2-7; D is uncertain. Trimming took off 1 base at V and 0 bases at J, with 13 bases between the two ends. Germline CDR1 and CDR2: MDHEN and SYDVKM. The CDR3 spans 16 residues. The CDR3: CASSLFRGISSYEQYF. The CDR3, as DNA: TGTGCCAGCAGTTTATTCAGAGGAATAAGCTCCTACGAGCAGTACTTC.

This clone was detected many times. The chain couples TRBV5-1 to TRBJ2-5, with 10 nucleotides matching TRBD2. V lost 1 base, J lost 5 bases, and 8 bases stayed unmatched. Germline V gene data show CDR1 as SGHRS and CDR2 as YFSETQ. The CDR3 spans 16 residues. CDR3 region: CASSLRASGSRETQYF. The CDR3 bases are TGCGCCAGCAGCTTGAGGGCTAGCGGGAGTCGGGAGACCCAGTACTTC.

Ten or more counts support this clone. The chain has TRBV5-1 and TRBJ2-6; D gene uncertain. CDR1 is SGHRS and CDR2 is YFSETQ in the germline V gene. V was trimmed by 3 bases and J by 0 bases, leaving 7 bases between them. This CDR3 has 15 amino acids. CDR3 in amino acids: CASSYGPSGANVLTF. The DNA for the CDR3 is TGCGCCAGCAGCTACGGTCCCTCTGGGGCCAACGTCCTGACTTTC.

This clone was seen a few times. V and J are TRBV23-1 and TRBJ2-1; 10 bases map to TRBD1. TRBV23-1 is an open reading frame whose function is uncertain. With V trimmed by 6 bases and J by 9 bases, 11 bases remained unmatched. The CDR3 is made up of 15 amino acids. The CDR3: CASRHRDRGFAEQFF. CDR3 coding DNA: TGCGCCAGCAGACACCGGGACAGGGGTTTCGCTGAGCAGTTCTTC.

This clone appeared many times. The chain couples TRBV2 to TRBJ2-7; 9 nucleotides line up with TRBD1. This CDR3 is built from 12 residues. Per the germline V gene, CDR1 is SNHLY and CDR2 is FYNNEI. Trimming at V came to 11 bases and at J to 2 bases, leaving 4 bases not matched to a gene. The CDR3 loop reads CAGTGTTYEQYF. Written as DNA, the CDR3 is TGTGCCGGGACAGGGACCACCTACGAGCAGTACTTC. Full variable domain (outside the CDR3, taken from reference TRBV2 and TRBJ2-7): EPEVTQTPSHQVTQMGQEVILRCVPISNHLYFYWYRQILGQKVEFLVSFYNNEISEKSEIFDDQFSVERPDGSNFTLKIRSTKLEDSAMYFCAGTGTTYEQYFGPGTRLTVT.

This clone showed up many times. The chain links TRBV6-5 to TRBJ2-7; D is ambiguous. V lost 4 bases, J lost 4 bases, and 5 bases lay in between. Per germline, CDR1 MNHEY and CDR2 SVGAGI. The CDR3 loop spans 11 amino acids. CDR3 protein: CASSSYYEQYF. CDR3 nucleotide sequence: TGTGCCAGCAGTTCGTATTACGAGCAGTACTTC.

This clone was seen ten or more times. This sequence joins TRBV5-1 and TRBJ2-7, with 10 bases identical to TRBD2. CDR3 size: 13 residues. CDR1 is SGHRS and CDR2 is YFSETQ in the germline V gene. After removal of 4 bases from V and 3 bases from J, the junction contained 1 base not matched to a gene. The CDR3 here is CASSGTSVYEQYF. Written as DNA, the CDR3 is TGCGCCAGCAGCGGGACTAGCGTCTACGAGCAGTACTTC.

This clone was recorded at least ten times. The V gene is TRBV6-5, the J gene TRBJ2-1, with 8 bases that match TRBD2. The CDR3 is made up of 15 amino acids. Trimming removed 6 bases from V and 1 base from J; junction bases left unmatched: 5. Germline CDR1 and CDR2: MNHEY and SVGAGI. Written as DNA, the CDR3 is TGTGCCAGCAGGACTCCGGGAGGGTCCTACAATGAGCAGTTCTTC. Translating gives CASRTPGGSYNEQFF.

This clone was seen ten or more times. The chain is built from TRBV19 and TRBJ2-3; TRBD1 agrees at 10 bases. Germline CDR1 is LNHDA and CDR2 is SQIVND (reference sequence). The CDR3 sequence is 17 residues long. With 2 bases clipped from V and 1 base from J, the junction kept 6 bases outside the gene matches. Here the CDR3 reads CASSITGTGVGTDTQYF. In DNA, the CDR3 is TGTGCCAGTAGTATAACGGGGACAGGGGTTGGCACAGATACGCAGTATTTT.

This clone was counted ten times or more. The rearrangement uses TRBV9 and TRBJ2-4; TRBD1 matches 12 bases. Trimming removed 0 bases from V and 5 bases from J; junction bases left unmatched: 3. This CDR3 spans 16 amino acids. The germline gives CDR1 SGDLS, CDR2 YYNGEE. Here the CDR3 DNA reads TGTGCCAGCAGCGTAGTGGGGACAGGGGGCGAAAACATTCAGTACTTC. Translation gives CASSVVGTGGENIQYF.